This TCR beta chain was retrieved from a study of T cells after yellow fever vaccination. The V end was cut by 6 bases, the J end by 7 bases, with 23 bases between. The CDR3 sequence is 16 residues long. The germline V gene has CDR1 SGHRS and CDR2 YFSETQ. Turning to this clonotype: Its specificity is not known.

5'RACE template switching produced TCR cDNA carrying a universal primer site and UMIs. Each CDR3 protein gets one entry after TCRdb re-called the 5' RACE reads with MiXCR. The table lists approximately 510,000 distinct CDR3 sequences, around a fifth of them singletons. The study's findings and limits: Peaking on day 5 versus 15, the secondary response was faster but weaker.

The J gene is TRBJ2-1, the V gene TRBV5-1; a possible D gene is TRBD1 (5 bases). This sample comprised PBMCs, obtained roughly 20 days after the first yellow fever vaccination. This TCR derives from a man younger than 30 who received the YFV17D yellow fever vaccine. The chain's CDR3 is CASTQSRDRSPNEQFF. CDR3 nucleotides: TGCGCCAGCACCCAATCGCGAGACAGATCACCGAATGAGCAGTTCTTC.